This T cell receptor (beta chain) derives from a study of cytomegalovirus exposure and HLA in healthy donors. Study details: Earlier findings included more than 95 million unique TCR beta sequences obtained from about 179 million T cells. Study outcomes and limitations: Among TCR sequences, most were rare, though some public TCRs appeared in many donors.

Germline V gene lookup returns CDR1 LNHNV and CDR2 YYDKDF (reference sequence). V gave up 4 bases and J gave up 1 base; unmatched junction bases: 6. CDR3 length: 15 amino acids. The PCR had 60 Vbeta and 13 Jbeta primers. Only in-frame clones appear in the TCRdb table, and some are missing; sequencing was by immunoSEQ multiplex PCR. The repertoire table contains approximately 40,000 clones. As regards this clone: Its antigen remains unidentified.

The chain has TRBV15 and TRBJ2-5, with 7 bases fitting TRBD1. The receptor was derived from a woman aged 25 to 39 in good health and CMV-seronegative. Sequencing used PBMCs. The CDR3 nucleotides are TGTGCCACCAGCACCGGGACAGTAGTCCAAGAGACCCAGTACTTC. Translation gives CATSTGTVVQETQYF.